The entry that follows covers one T cell receptor (beta chain) sequence. Its target is not known. The CDR3 runs to 13 residues. Trimming shortened V by 1 base and J by 8 bases, and 12 bases separated the two germline ends. CDR1 is DFQATT and CDR2 is SNEGSKA in the germline V gene (reference sequence). The people who gave samples were healthy Caucasians from Russia, aged about 6 to 95. The source of the sample is a study of blood T cells in healthy people across ages. Background on the study: T cells yielded about one barcoded beta molecule per two cells through template switching.

Study conclusions and caveats: It was held that diversity estimates obtained from one million T cells represented underestimates.

Through a sample-barcoded 5' primer and a J-beta primer mix, a second PCR was run for roughly 6 to 11 cycles. Each single sample gave us at least 3 million CDR3-containing paired-end reads. TCRdb re-called the 5' RACE reads with MiXCR, one entry per CDR3 protein. The sample includes 750,000 to 950,000 distinct CDR3 sequences, roughly 50% of them seen just once. This TCR derives from a man older than 75 in good health. The V call is TRBV20-1, the J call TRBJ2-1; D is perhaps TRBD2 (6 bases). Material for sequencing was blood. DNA of the CDR3: TGCAGTGCTAGAGTGCTAGCGCCCCATGAGCAGTTCTTC. Translating it yields CSARVLAPHEQFF.